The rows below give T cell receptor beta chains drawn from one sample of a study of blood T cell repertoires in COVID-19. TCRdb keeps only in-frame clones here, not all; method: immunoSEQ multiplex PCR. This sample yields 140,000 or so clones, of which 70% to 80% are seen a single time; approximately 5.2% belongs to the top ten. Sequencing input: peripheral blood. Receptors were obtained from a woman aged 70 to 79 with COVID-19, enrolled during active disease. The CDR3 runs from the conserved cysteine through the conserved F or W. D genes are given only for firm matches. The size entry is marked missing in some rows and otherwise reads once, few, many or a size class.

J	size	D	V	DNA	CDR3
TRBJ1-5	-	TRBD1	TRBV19	TGTGCCAGTAGAGGACCAGGGGGGTCCCAGCCCCAGCATTTT	CASRGPGGSQPQHF
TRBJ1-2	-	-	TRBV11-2	TGTGCCAGTACTGAATCGGGAGGGGGCTATGGCTACACCTTC	CASTESGGGYGYTF
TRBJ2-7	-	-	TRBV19	TGTGCCAGTAGTTTCGGAGACTACGAGCAGTACTTC	CASSFGDYEQYF
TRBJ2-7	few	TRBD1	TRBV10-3	TGTGCCATCAGTGAGCCGGACAGGACAGGGGACTACGAGCAGTACTTC	CAISEPDRTGDYEQYF
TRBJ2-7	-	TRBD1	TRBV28	TGTGCCAGCACCCCAGGGGGCGCTATCCCCTACGAGCAGTACTTC	CASTPGGAIPYEQYF
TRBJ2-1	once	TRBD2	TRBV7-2	TGTGCCAGCAGCTTAAAATCCCTTAGCGGGGGCCTCTACAATGAGCAGTTCTTC	CASSLKSLSGGLYNEQFF
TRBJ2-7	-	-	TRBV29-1	TGCAGCGTTGCGGGAGAAACGGGCGAGCAGTACTTC	CSVAGETGEQYF
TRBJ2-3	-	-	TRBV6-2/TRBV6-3	TGTGCCAGCAGTTACTCGAGACTAGGGCGGGCGAGGGACTCAGATACGCAGTATTTT	CASSYSRLGRARDSDTQYF
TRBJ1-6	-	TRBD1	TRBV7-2	TGTGCCAGCAGCGCCTGGGACAGCTATAATTCACCCCTCCACTTT	CASSAWDSYNSPLHF
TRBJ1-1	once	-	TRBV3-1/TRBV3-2	TGTGCCAGCAGCCAATATGGGACACCGAACACTGAAGCTTTCTTT	CASSQYGTPNTEAFF
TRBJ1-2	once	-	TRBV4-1	TGCGCCAGCAGCCAGGGGGGGACCGGGAACTCCGCCACCTTC	CASSQGGTGNSATF
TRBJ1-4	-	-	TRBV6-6	TGTGCCAGCAGTTACTCGTCAGGGAAGAATGAAAAACTGTTTTTT	CASSYSSGKNEKLFF
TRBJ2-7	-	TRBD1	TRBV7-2	TGTGCCTCTTTCACTGGGACAGGGAGGGGCGAGCAGTACTTC	CASFTGTGRGEQYF
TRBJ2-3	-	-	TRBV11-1	TGTGCCAGCAGCCGAGAACGAACAGATACGCAGTATTTT	CASSRERTDTQYF
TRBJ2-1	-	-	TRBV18	TGTGCCAGCTCACCACCGGGGGGAGTTGGGTCCTACAATGAGCAGTTCTTC	CASSPPGGVGSYNEQFF
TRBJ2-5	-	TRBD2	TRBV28	TGTGCCAGCAGAGCGGGGGGGCCCACGGAGACCCAGTACTTC	CASRAGGPTETQYF